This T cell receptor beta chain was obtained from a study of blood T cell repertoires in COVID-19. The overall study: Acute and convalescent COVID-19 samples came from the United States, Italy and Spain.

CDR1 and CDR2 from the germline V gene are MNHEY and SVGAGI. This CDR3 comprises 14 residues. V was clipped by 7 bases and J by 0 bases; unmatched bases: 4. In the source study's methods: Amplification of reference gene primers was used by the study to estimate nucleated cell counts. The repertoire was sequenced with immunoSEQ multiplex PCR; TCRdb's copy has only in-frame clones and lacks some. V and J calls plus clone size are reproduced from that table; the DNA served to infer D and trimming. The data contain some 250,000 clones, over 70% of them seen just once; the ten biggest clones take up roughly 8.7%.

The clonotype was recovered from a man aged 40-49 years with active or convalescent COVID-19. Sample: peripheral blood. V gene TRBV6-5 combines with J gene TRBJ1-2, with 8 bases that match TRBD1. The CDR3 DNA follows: TGTGCCAGCAAAAACAGGGGGGCTAACTATGGCTACACCTTC. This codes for CASKNRGANYGYTF.